The sequence of this T cell receptor (beta chain) was determined in a study of monozygotic twins with inflammatory bowel disease. Study findings and constraints: Variability in patient repertoires may have come partly from differing immunosuppressive treatments.

Concerning this clonotype itself: The antigen is not known.

TCRdb reprocessed the 5' RACE reads, keeping one entry per CDR3 protein, no DNA. The table lists about 380,000 distinct CDR3 sequences, with 2.5% to 3% in the top ten. The germline V gene has CDR1 SEHNR and CDR2 FQNEAQ (reference sequence). This CDR3 has 15 residues. This sequence was found in a human donor with ulcerative colitis or Crohn's disease, or a healthy co-twin of an affected twin (not recorded which). Sequencing input: blood. The gene calls are TRBV7-9 and TRBJ2-1. CDR3 sequence reads: CASSLRQSSYNEQFF.